This paragraph reports one TCR beta chain. Antigen: not known. The data were obtained in a study of T cell responses to AZD1222 COVID-19 vaccine. The protocol was immunoSEQ multiplex PCR, while the TCRdb copy is restricted to in-frame clones and leaves out a portion. The profile covers 100,000 to 150,000 clones, with approximately 80% appearing a single time and about 29% taken by the ten largest. Overall study findings and caveats: Spike-specific TCR breadth and depth went up after people got two AZD1222 doses.

Trimming took 7 bases from V and 6 from J; bases not matched to a gene: 10. Germline values: CDR1 LNHDA, CDR2 SQIVND (reference sequence). This CDR3 has 14 amino acids. This sequence was found in an adult who received the AZD1222 COVID-19 vaccine. The input for sequencing was peripheral blood, taken 28 days after the second AZD1222 dose. V and J are TRBV19 and TRBJ2-7; 9 nucleotides agree with TRBD1. The CDR3 spells CASISSGTGSEQYF. CDR3 nucleotides: TGTGCCAGTATCTCTTCCGGGACAGGGAGCGAGCAGTACTTC.